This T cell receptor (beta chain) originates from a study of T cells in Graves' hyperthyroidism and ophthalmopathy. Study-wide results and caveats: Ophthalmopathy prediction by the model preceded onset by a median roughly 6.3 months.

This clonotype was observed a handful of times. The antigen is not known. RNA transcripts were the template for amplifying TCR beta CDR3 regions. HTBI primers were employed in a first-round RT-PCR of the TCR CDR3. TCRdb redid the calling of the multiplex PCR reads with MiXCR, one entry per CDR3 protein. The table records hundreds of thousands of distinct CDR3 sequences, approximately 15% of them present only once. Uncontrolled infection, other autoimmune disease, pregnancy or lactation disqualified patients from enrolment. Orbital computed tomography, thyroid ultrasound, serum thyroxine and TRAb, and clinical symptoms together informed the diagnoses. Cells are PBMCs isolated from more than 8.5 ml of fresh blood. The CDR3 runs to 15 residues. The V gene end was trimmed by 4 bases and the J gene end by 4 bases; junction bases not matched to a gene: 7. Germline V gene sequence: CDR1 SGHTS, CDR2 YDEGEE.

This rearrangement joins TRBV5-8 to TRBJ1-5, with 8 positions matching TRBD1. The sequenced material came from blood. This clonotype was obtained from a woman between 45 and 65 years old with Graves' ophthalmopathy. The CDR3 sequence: CASSTGTGVNQPQHF. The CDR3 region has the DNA TGTGCCAGCAGCACCGGGACAGGAGTTAATCAGCCCCAGCATTTT.